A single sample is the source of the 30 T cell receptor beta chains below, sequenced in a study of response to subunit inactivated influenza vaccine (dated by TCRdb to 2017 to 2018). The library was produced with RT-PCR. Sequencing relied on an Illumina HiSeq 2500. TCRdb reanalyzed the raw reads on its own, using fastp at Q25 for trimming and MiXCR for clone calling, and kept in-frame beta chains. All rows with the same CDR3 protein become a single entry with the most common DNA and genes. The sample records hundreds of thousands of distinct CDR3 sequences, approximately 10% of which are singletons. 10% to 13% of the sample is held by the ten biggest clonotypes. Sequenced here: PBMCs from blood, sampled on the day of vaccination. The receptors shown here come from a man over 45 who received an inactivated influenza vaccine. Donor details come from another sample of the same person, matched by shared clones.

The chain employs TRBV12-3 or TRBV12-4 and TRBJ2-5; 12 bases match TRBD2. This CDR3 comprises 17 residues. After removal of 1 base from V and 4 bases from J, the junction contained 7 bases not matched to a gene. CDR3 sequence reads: CASSLDWPSGGGETQYF. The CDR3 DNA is TGTGCCAGCAGTTTAGATTGGCCTAGCGGGGGGGGAGAGACCCAGTACTTC.

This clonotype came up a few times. CDR3 nucleotide sequence: TGTGCCACCAGCGTGGATAGCAATCAGCCCCAGCATTTT. This encodes CATSVDSNQPQHF. The chain combines TRBV15 with TRBJ1-5; no reliable D call. This CDR3 is 13 amino acids long. Germline V gene lookup returns CDR1 LNHNV and CDR2 YYDKDF (reference sequence). Trimming shortened V by 5 bases and J by 0 bases, and 5 bases separated the two germline ends.

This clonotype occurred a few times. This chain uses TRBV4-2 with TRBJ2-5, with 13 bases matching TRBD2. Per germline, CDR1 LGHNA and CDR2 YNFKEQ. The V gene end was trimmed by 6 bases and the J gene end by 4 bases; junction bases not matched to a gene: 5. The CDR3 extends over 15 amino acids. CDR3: CASRGLAGDGETQYF. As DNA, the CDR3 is TGTGCCAGCAGAGGACTAGCGGGAGACGGAGAGACCCAGTACTTC.

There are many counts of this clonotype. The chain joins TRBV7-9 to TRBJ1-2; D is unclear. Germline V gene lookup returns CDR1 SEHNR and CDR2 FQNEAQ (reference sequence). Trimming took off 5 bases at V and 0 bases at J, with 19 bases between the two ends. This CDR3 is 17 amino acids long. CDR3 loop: CASSRPPGRISNYGYTF. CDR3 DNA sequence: TGTGCCAGCAGCCGACCCCCCGGACGGATCTCTAACTATGGCTACACCTTC.

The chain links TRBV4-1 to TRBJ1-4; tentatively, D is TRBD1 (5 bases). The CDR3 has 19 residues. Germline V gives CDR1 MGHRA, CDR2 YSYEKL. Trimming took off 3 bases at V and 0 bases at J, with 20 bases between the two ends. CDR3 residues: CASSQQGLSYESTNEKLFF. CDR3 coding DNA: TGCGCCAGCAGCCAGCAGGGCTTGTCTTACGAGTCAACTAATGAAAAACTGTTTTTT.

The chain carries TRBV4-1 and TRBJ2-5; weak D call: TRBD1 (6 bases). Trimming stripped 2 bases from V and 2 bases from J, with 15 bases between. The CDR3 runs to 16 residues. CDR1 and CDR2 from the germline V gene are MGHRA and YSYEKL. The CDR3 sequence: CASSQPGERYQETQYF. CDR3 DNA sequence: TGCGCCAGCAGCCAACCAGGGGAGCGATATCAAGAGACCCAGTACTTC.

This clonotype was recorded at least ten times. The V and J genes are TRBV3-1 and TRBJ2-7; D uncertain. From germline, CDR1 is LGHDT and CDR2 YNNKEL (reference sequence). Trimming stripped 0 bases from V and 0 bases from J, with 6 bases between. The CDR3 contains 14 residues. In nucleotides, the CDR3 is TGTGCCAGCAGCCAAGATCTCGGCTCCTACGAGCAGTACTTC. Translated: CASSQDLGSYEQYF.

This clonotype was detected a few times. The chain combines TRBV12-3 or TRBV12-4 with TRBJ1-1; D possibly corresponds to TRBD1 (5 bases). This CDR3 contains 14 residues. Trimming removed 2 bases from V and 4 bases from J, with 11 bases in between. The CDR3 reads CASSLYGGITEAFF. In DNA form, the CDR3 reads TGTGCCAGCAGTTTATATGGGGGGATCACTGAAGCTTTCTTT.

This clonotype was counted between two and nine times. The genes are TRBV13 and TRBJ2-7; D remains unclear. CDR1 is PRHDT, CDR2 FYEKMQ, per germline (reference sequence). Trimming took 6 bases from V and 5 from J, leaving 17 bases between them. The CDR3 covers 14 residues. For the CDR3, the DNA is TGTGCCAGCAGTATACGACTCTCCCGGAACGAGCAGTACTTC. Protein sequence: CASSIRLSRNEQYF.

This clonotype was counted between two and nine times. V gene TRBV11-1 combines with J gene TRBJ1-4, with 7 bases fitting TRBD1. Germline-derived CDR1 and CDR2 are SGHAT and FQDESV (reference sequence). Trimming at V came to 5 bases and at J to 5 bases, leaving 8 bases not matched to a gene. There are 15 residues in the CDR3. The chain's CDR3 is CASSPRTGDNEKLFF. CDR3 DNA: TGTGCCAGCAGCCCGCGGACAGGCGACAATGAAAAACTGTTTTTT.

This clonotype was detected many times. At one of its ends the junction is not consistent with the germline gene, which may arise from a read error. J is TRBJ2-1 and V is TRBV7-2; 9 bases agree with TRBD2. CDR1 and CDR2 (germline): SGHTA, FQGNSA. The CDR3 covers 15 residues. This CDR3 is CASSLAGRPYNEQFF. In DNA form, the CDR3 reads TGTGCCAGCAGCCTAGCGGGAAGGCCCTACAATGAGCAGTTCTTC.

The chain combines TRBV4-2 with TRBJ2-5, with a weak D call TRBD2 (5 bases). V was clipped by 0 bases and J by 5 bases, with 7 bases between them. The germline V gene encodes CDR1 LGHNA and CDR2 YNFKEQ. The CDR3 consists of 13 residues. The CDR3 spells CASSQEWRETQYF. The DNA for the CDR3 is TGTGCCAGCAGCCAAGAGTGGAGGGAGACCCAGTACTTC.

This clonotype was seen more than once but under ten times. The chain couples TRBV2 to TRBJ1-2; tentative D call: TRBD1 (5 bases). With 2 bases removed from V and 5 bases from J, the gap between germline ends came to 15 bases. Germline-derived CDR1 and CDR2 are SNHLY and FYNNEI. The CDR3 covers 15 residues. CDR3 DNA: TGTGCCAGCAGTGAAATGAAGGCAGGGACTTATGGCTACACCTTC. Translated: CASSEMKAGTYGYTF.

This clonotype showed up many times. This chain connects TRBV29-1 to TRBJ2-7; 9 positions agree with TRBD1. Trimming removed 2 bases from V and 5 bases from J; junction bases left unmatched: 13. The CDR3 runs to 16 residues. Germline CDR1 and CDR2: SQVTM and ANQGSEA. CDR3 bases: TGCAGCGTTGAAACACAGGGGGCGTATCCGTTCCACGAGCAGTACTTC. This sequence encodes CSVETQGAYPFHEQYF.

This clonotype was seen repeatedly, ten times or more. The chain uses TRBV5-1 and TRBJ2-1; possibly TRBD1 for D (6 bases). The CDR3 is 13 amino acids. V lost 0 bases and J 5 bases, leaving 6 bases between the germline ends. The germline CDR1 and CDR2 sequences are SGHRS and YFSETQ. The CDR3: CASSLAGDNEQFF. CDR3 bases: TGCGCCAGCAGCTTGGCAGGGGACAATGAGCAGTTCTTC. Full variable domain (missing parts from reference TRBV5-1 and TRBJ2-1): KAGVTQTPRYLIKTRGQQVTLSCSPISGHRSVSWYQQTPGQGLQFLFEYFSETQRNKGNFPGRFSGRQFSNSRSEMNVSTLELGDSALYLCASSLAGDNEQFFGPGTRLTVL.

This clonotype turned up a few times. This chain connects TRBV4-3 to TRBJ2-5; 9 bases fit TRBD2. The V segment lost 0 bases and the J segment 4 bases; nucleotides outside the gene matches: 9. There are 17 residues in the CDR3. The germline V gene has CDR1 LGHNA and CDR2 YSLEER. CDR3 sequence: CASSQDTAGGTGETQYF. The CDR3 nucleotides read TGCGCCAGCAGCCAAGATACCGCGGGAGGGACTGGAGAGACCCAGTACTTC.

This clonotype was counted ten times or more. CDR3 residues: CASSLSGGEQFF. The DNA of the CDR3 is TGTGCCAGCAGCTTAAGTGGGGGTGAGCAGTTCTTC. V usage is TRBV7-2 and J usage is TRBJ2-1; D may correspond to TRBD1 or TRBD2 (5 bases each). Deletions cut 2 bases from V and 9 bases from J, with 8 bases between. This CDR3 spans 12 amino acids. Germline V lookup: CDR1 SGHTA, CDR2 FQGNSA.

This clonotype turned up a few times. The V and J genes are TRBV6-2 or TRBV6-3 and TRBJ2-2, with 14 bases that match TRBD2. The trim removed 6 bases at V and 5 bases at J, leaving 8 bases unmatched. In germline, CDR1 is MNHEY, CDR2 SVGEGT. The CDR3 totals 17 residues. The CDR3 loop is CASRRPGLAGETGELFF. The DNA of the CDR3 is TGTGCCAGCAGGCGTCCGGGACTAGCGGGGGAAACCGGGGAGCTGTTTTTT.

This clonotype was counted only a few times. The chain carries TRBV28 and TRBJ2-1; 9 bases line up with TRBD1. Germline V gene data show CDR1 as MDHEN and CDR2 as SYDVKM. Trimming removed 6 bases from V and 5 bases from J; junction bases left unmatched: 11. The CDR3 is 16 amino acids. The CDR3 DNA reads TGTGCCAGCAGGCTGCCAGGACAGGGGTCCCACAATGAGCAGTTCTTC. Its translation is CASRLPGQGSHNEQFF.

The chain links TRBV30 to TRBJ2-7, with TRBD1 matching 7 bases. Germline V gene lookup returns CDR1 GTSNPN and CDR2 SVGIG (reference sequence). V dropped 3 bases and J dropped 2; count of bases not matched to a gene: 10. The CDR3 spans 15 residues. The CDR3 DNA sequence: TGTGCCTGGAGGAGACGTCTAGGGGGCCCCTACGAGCAGTACTTC. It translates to CAWRRRLGGPYEQYF.

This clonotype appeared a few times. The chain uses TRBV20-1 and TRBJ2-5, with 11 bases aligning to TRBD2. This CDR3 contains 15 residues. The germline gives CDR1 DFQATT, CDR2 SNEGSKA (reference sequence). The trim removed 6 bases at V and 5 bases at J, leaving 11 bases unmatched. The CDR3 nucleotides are TGCAGTGCCAAACGAGTAGCGGGGGGGTTTGAGACCCAGTACTTC. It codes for CSAKRVAGGFETQYF.

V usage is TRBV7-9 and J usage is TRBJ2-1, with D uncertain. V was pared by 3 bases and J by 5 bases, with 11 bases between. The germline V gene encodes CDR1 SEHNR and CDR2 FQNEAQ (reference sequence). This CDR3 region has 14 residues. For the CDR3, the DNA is TGTGCCAGCAGCTTTAATCTCCTCGACAATGAGCAGTTCTTC. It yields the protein CASSFNLLDNEQFF.

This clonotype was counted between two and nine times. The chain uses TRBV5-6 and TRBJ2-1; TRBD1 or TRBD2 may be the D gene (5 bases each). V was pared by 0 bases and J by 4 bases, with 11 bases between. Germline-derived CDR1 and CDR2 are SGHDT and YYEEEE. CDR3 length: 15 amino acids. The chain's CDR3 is CASSLAGWGYNEQFF. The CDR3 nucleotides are TGTGCCAGCAGCTTGGCCGGGTGGGGGTACAATGAGCAGTTCTTC.

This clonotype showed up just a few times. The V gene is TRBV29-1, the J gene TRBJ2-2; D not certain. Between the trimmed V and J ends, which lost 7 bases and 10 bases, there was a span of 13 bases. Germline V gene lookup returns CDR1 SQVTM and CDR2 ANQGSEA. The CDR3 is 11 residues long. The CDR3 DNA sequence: TGCAGCGCCTATGTCTTGAAGGAGCTGTTTTTT. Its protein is CSAYVLKELFF.

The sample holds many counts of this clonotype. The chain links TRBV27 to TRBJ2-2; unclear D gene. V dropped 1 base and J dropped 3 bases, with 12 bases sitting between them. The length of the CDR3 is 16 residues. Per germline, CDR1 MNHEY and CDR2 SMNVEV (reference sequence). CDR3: CASSLWAAWDTGELFF. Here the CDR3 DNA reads TGTGCCAGCAGTTTATGGGCGGCGTGGGACACCGGGGAGCTGTTTTTT.

The CDR3 spells CASSLAPNGGNSNQPQHF. The CDR3 DNA follows: TGCGCCAGCAGCTTGGCCCCGAACGGGGGGAATAGCAATCAGCCCCAGCATTTT. The gene calls are TRBV5-1 and TRBJ1-5, with a possible D match to TRBD1 (5 bases). The germline gives CDR1 SGHRS, CDR2 YFSETQ. The CDR3 extends over 18 amino acids. The ends were cut back, 0 bases at V and 0 bases at J, with 16 bases in the middle.

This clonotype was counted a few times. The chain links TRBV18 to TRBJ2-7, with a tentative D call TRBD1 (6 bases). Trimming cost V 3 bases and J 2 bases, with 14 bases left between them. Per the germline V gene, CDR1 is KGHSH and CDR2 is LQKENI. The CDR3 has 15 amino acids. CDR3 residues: CASSPTGPGPYEQYF. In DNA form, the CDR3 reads TGTGCCAGCTCACCGACAGGACCGGGCCCCTACGAGCAGTACTTC.

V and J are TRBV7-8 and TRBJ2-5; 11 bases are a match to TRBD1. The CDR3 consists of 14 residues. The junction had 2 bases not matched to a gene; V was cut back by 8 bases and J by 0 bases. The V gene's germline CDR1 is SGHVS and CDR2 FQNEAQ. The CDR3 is CASWDRGYQETQYF. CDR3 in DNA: TGTGCCAGCTGGGACAGGGGGTACCAAGAGACCCAGTACTTC.

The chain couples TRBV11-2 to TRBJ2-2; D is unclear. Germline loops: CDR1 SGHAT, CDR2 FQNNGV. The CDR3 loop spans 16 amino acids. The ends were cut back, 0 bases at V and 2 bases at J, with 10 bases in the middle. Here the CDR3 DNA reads TGTGCCAGCAGCTTAGATCTGGCAAGAAACACCGGGGAGCTGTTTTTT. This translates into CASSLDLARNTGELFF.

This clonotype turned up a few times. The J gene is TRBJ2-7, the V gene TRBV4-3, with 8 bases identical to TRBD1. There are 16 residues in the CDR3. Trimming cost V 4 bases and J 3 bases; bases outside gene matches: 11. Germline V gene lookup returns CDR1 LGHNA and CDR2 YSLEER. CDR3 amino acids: CASSPYSGQGNYEQYF. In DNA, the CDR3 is TGCGCCAGCAGCCCCTACAGCGGACAGGGCAACTACGAGCAGTACTTC.